This TCR beta chain was recorded in a study of cytomegalovirus exposure and HLA in healthy donors. Broader study findings: While the bulk of TCR sequences proved rare, some public TCRs turned up in many donors. A missense DCLRE1C variant was associated with V- and J-gene trimming of TCR beta chains in a later analysis, and an independent cohort replicated the association. Earlier analysis looked at TCR beta V segments, and most were productive about 90% or about 30% of the time.

The primer mix had 60 Vbeta and 13 Jbeta primers. The protocol was immunoSEQ multiplex PCR, while the TCRdb copy is restricted to in-frame clones and leaves out a portion. The sample comprises tens of thousands of clones, roughly 78% of which are singletons, and about 4.4% rests with the top ten. The germline V gene has CDR1 SGHRS and CDR2 YFSETQ. This CDR3 has 14 amino acids. V was trimmed by 0 bases and J by 6 bases, leaving 10 bases between them. A remark on this clone: No antigen is known for it.

The sample taken for sequencing was PBMCs. The receptor comes from a male donor in good health and CMV-seropositive. The genes are TRBV5-1 and TRBJ2-1; D not resolved. CDR3 in amino acids: CASSLAAVANEQFF. As DNA, the CDR3 is TGCGCCAGCAGCTTGGCGGCAGTAGCCAATGAGCAGTTCTTC.